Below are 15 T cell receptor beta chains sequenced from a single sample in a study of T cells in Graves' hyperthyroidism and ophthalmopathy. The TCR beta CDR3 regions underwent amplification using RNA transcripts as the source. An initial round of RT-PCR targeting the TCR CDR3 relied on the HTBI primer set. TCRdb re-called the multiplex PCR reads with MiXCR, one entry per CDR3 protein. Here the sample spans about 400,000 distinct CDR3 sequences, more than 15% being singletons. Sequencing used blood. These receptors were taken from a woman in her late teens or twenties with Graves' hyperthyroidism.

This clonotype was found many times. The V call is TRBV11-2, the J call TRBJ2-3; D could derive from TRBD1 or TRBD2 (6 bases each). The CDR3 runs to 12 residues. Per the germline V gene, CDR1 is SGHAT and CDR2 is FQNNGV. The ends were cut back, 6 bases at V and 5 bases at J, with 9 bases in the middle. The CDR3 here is CASRGGLDTQYF. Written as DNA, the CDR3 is TGTGCCAGCAGGGGGGGCTTAGATACGCAGTATTTT.

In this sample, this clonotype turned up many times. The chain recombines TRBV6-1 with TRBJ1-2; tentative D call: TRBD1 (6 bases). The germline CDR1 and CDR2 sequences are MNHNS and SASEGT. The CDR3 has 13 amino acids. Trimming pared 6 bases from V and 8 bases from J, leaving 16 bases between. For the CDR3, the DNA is TGTGCCAGCAGAGCCTCCGGGACAAGAGGCTACACCTTC. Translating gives CASRASGTRGYTF.

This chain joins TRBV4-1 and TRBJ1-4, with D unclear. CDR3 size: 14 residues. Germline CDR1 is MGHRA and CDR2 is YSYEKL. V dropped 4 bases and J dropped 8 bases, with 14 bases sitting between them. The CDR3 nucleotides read TGCGCCAGCAGCCGGAGGGCAGTCGGGGAAAAACTGTTTTTT. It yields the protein CASSRRAVGEKLFF.

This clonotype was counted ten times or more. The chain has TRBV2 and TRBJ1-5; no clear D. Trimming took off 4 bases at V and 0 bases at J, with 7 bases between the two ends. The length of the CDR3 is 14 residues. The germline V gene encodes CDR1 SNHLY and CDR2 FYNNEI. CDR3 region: CASSALISNQPQHF. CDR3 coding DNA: TGTGCCAGCAGTGCGTTAATTAGCAATCAGCCCCAGCATTTT.

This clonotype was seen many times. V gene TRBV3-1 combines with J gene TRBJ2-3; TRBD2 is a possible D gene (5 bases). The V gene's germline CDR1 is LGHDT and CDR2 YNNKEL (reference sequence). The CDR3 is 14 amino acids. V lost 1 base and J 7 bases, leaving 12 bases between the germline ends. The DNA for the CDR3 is TGTGCCAGCAGCCAAGGAGCCCAGCGGTATACGCAGTATTTT. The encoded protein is CASSQGAQRYTQYF.

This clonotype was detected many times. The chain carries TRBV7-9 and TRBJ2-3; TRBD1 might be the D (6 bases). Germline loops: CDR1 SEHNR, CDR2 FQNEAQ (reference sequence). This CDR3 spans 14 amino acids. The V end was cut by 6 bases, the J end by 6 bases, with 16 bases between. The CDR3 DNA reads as TGTGCCAGCAGATTTCTTCAGGGGTTCGATACGCAGTATTTT. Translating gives CASRFLQGFDTQYF.

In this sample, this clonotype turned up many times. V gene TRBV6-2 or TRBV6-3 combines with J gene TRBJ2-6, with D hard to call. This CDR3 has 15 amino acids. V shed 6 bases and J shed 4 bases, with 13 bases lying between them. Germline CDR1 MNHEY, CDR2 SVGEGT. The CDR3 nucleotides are TGTGCCAGCAGCCGCCTTTGGTCCGGGGCCAACGTCCTGACTTTC. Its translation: CASSRLWSGANVLTF.

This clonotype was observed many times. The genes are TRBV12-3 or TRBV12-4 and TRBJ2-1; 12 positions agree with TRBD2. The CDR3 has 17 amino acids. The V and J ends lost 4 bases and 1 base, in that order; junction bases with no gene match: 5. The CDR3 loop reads CASSSGLAGQSYNEQFF. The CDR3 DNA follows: TGTGCCAGCAGTTCCGGACTAGCGGGGCAATCCTACAATGAGCAGTTCTTC.

CDR3 loop: CASSSPGQGNHQPQHF. As DNA, the CDR3 is TGTGCCAGTAGTTCTCCGGGACAGGGGAATCATCAGCCCCAGCATTTT. This sequence joins TRBV19 and TRBJ1-5, with 10 bases aligning to TRBD1. Germline V lookup: CDR1 LNHDA, CDR2 SQIVND (reference sequence). CDR3 length equals 16 residues. Germline trimming cut 5 bases from V and 5 bases from J; bases unmatched to any gene: 9.

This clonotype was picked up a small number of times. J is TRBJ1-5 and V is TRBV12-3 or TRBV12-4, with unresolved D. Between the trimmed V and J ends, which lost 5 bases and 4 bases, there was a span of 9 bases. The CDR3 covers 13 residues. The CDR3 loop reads CASSPTWNQPQHF. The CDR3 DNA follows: TGTGCCAGCAGTCCCACCTGGAATCAGCCCCAGCATTTT.

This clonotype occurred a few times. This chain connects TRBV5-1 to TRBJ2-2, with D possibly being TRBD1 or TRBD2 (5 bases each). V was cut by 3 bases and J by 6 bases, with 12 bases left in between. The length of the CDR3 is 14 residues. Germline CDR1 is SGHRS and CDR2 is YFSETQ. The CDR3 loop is CASSSGPLPGELFF. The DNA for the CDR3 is TGCGCCAGCAGCTCGGGACCCCTCCCCGGGGAGCTGTTTTTT.

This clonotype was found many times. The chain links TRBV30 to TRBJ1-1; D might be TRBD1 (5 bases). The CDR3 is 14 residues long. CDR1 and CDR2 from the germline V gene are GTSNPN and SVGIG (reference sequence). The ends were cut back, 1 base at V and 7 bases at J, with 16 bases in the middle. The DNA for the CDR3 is TGTGCCTGGAGTGCACTTTTAGGGGACCGTGAAGCTTTCTTT. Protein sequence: CAWSALLGDREAFF.

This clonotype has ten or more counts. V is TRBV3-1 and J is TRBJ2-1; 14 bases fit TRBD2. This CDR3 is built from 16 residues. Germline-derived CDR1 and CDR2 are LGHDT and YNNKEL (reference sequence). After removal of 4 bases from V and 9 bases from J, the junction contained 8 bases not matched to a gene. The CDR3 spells CASSPDGLAGGGEQFF. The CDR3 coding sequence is TGTGCCAGCAGCCCCGATGGACTAGCGGGAGGAGGTGAGCAGTTCTTC.

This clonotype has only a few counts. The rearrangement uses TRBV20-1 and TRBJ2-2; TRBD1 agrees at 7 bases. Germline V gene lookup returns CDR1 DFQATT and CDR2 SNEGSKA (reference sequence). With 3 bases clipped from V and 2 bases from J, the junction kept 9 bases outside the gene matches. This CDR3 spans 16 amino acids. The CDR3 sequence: CSASSSGQLNTGELFF. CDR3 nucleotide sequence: TGCAGTGCTAGTAGCTCGGGACAGTTAAACACCGGGGAGCTGTTTTTT.

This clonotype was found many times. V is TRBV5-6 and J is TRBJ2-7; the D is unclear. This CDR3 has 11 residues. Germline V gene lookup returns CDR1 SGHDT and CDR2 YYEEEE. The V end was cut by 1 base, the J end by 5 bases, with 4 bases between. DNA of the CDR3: TGTGCCAGCAGCTTGTCGGACGAGCAGTACTTC. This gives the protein CASSLSDEQYF.